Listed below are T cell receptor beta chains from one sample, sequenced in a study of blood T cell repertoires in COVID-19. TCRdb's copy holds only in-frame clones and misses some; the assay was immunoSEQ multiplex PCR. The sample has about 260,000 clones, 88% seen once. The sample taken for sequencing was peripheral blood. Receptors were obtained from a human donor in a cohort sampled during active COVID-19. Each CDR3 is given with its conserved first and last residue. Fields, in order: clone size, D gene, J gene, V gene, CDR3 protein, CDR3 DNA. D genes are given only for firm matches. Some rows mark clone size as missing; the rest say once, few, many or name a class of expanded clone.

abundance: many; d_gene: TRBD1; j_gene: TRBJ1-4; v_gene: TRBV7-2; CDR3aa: CASSLPETGGGEKLFF; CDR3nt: TGTGCCAGCAGCTTACCAGAGACAGGGGGCGGTGAAAAACTGTTTTTT
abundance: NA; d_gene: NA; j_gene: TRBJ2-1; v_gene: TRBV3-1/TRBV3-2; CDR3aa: CASSLAIDEQFF; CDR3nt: TGTGCCAGCAGCCTCGCGATCGATGAGCAGTTCTTC
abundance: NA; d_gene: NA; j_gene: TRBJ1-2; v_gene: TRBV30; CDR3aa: CAWSVRGTPNYGYTF; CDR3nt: TGTGCCTGGAGTGTACGGGGGACGCCGAACTATGGCTACACCTTC
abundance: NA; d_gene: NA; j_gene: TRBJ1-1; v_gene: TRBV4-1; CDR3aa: CASSPPTGNTEAFF; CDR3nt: TGCGCCAGCAGCCCACCAACAGGGAACACTGAAGCTTTCTTT
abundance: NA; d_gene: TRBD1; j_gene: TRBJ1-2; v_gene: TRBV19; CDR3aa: CASMKTGDSGYTF; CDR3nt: TGTGCCAGCATGAAGACAGGGGACTCTGGCTACACCTTC
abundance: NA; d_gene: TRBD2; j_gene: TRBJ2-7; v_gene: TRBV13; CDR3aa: CASSILAGGHEQYF; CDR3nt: TGTGCCAGCAGCATTCTAGCGGGGGGGCACGAGCAGTACTTC
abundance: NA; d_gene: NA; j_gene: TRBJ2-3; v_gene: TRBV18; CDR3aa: CASSHGGLVLGADTQYF; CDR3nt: TGTGCCAGCTCTCACGGGGGACTCGTACTGGGGGCAGATACGCAGTATTTT
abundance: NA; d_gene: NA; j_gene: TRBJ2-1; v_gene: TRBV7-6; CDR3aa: CASSLGFWGGSTNEQFF; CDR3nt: TGTGCCAGCAGCTTAGGATTTTGGGGCGGATCAACCAATGAGCAGTTCTTC
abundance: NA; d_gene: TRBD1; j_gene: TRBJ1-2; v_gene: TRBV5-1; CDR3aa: CASRGQGLLGYGYTF; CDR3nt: TGCGCCAGCCGCGGACAGGGGCTCCTCGGATATGGCTACACCTTC
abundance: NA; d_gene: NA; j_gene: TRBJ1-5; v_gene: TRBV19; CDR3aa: CATTPGGHSNQPQHF; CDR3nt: TGTGCCACCACCCCCGGGGGGCACTCCAATCAGCCCCAGCATTTT
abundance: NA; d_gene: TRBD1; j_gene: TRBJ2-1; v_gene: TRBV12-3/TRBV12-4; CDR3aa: CASTQGIYNEQFF; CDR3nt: TGTGCCAGCACACAGGGGATTTACAATGAGCAGTTCTTC
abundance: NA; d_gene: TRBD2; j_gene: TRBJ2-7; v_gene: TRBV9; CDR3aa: CASSQRESYEQYF; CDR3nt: TGTGCCAGCAGCCAGCGGGAGTCTTACGAGCAGTACTTC
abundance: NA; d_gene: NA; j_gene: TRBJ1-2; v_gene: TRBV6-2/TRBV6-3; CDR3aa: CASSYGRGYTF; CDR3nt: TGTGCCAGCAGTTACGGGAGAGGCTACACCTTC
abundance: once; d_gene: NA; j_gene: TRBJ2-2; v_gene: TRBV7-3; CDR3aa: CASRHRTGMNTGELFF; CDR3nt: TGTGCCAGCAGACACCGTACAGGGATGAACACCGGGGAGCTGTTTTTT
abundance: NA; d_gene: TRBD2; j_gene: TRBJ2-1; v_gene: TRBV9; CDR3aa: CASSLPSGSYNEQFF; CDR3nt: TGTGCCAGCAGCCTTCCTAGCGGGAGCTACAATGAGCAGTTCTTC
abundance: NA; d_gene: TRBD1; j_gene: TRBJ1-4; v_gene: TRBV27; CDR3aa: CASRTGLNEKLFF; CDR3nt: TGTGCCAGCCGGACAGGCCTGAATGAAAAACTGTTTTTT
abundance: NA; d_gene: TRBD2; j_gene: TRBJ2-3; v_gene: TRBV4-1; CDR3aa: CASSQGRLAYTDTQYF; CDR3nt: TGCGCCAGCAGCCAGGGTCGACTAGCGTACACAGATACGCAGTATTTT
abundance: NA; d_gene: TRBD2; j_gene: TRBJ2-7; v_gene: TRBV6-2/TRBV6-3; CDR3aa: CASSASGGGGEQYF; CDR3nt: TGTGCCAGCAGTGCCAGCGGGGGAGGTGGGGAGCAGTACTTC
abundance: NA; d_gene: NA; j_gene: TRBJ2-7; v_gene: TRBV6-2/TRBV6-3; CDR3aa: CASSYHGLIYEQYF; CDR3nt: TGTGCCAGCAGTTATCATGGACTGATCTACGAGCAGTACTTC
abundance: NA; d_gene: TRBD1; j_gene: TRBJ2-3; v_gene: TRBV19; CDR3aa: CASSISQGGTQYF; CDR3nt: TGTGCCAGTAGTATATCACAGGGGGGTACGCAGTATTTT
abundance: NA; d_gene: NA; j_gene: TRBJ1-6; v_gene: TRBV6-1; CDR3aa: CASSEGGGAGVSPLHF; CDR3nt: TGTGCCAGCAGTGAAGGAGGGGGGGCGGGCGTCTCACCCCTCCACTTT
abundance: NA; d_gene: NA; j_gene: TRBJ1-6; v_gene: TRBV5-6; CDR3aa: CASSPTWAGVNSPLHF; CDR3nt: TGTGCCAGCAGCCCCACGTGGGCAGGGGTGAATTCACCCCTCCACTTT
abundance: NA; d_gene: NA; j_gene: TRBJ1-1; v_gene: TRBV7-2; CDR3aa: CASSLLGNTEAFF; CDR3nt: TGTGCCAGCAGCCTCTTGGGCAACACTGAAGCTTTCTTT
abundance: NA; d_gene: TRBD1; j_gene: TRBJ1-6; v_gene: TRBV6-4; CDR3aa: CASSVSRGLNSPLHF; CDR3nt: TGTGCCAGCAGTGTAAGCAGGGGGCTAAATTCACCCCTCCACTTT
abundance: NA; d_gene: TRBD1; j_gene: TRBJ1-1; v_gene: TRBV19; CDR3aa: CASRYQGVTEAFF; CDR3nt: TGTGCCAGTAGATATCAGGGGGTAACTGAAGCTTTCTTT
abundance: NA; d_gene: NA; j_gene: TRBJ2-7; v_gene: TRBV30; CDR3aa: CAWSPGFGYEQYF; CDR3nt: TGTGCCTGGAGCCCGGGGTTTGGGTACGAGCAGTACTTC
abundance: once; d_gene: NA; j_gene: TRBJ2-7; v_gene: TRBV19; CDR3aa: CASSIGPTQYEQYF; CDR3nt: TGTGCCAGTAGTATCGGTCCGACTCAGTACGAGCAGTACTTC
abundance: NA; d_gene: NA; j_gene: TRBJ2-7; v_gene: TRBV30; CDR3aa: CAWSVLGVEQYF; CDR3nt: TGTGCCTGGAGTGTCTTAGGGGTCGAGCAGTACTTC
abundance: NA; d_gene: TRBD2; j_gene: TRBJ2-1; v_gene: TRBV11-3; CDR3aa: CASSLGGLAGGGNEQFF; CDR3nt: TGTGCCAGCAGCTTAGGAGGGCTAGCGGGAGGAGGCAATGAGCAGTTCTTC
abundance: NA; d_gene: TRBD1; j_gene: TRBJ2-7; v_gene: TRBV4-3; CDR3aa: CASSQVWDRGHEQYF; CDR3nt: TGCGCCAGCAGCCAAGTATGGGACAGGGGGCACGAGCAGTACTTC
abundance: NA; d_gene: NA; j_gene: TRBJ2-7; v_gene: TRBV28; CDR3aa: CASSLWRQGNYEQYF; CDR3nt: TGTGCCAGCAGTTTATGGCGGCAGGGGAACTACGAGCAGTACTTC
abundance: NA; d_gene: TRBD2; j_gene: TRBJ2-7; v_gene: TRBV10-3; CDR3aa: CAISGLAGDEQYF; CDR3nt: TGTGCCATCAGTGGACTAGCGGGGGACGAGCAGTACTTC
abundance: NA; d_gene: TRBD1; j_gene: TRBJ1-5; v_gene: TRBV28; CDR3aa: CASTGPMSGDRGNQPQHF; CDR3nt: TGTGCCAGCACCGGCCCGATGTCTGGGGACAGGGGAAATCAGCCCCAGCATTTT
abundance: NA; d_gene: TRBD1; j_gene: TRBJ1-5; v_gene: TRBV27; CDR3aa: CASSRRQGGGSSQPQHF; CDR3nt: TGTGCCAGCAGTAGACGACAGGGCGGTGGGTCGTCTCAGCCCCAGCATTTT
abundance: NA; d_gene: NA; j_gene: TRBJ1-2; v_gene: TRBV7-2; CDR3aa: CASSLSGPIYGYTF; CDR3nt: TGTGCCAGCAGCTTATCAGGGCCCATCTATGGCTACACCTTC
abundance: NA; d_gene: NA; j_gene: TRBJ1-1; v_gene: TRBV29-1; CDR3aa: CSVEQGRHTEAFF; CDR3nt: TGCAGCGTTGAACAGGGAAGGCACACTGAAGCTTTCTTT
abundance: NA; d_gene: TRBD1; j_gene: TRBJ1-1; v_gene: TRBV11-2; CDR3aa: CASSFGTDNTEAFF; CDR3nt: TGTGCCAGCAGCTTCGGGACAGACAACACTGAAGCTTTCTTT
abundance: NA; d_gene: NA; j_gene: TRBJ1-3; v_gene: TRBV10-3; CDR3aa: CAISEAGVSGNTIYF; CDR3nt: TGTGCCATCAGTGAGGCGGGGGTCTCAGGAAACACCATATATTTT
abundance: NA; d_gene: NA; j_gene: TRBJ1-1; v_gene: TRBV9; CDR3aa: CASSPARRNTEAFF; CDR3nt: TGTGCCAGCAGCCCAGCGAGGAGGAACACTGAAGCTTTCTTT
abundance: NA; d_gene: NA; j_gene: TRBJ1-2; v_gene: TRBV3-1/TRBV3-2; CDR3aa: CASSQGAIYGYTF; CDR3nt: TGTGCCAGCAGCCAAGGGGCCATCTATGGCTACACCTTC
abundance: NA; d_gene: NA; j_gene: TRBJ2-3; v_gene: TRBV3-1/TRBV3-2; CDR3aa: CASSHQTGTTDTQYF; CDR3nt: TGTGCCAGCAGCCACCAGACAGGGACTACAGATACGCAGTATTTT
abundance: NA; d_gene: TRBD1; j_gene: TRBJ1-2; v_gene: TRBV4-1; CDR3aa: CASSLTGGSSGYTF; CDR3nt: TGCGCCAGCAGTTTAACAGGGGGAAGCAGTGGCTACACCTTC
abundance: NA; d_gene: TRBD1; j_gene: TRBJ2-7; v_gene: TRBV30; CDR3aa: CALGQFSYEQYF; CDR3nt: TGTGCCTTGGGACAGTTCTCCTACGAGCAGTACTTC
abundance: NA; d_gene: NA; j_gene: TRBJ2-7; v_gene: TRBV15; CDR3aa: CATSVQQGGEQYF; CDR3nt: TGTGCCACCAGCGTCCAACAGGGGGGGGAGCAGTACTTC
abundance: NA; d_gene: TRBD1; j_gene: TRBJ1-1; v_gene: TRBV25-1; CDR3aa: CASSPPTGVNTEAFF; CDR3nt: TGTGCCAGCAGCCCTCCTACAGGGGTGAACACTGAAGCTTTCTTT
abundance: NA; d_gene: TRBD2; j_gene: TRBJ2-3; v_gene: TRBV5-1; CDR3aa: CASSLLAGASTDTQYF; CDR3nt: TGCGCCAGCAGCTTGCTAGCGGGGGCTAGCACAGATACGCAGTATTTT
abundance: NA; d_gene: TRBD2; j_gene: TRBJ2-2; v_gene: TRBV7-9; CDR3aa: CASSWGNAGTRETGELFF; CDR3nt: TGTGCCAGCAGCTGGGGAAACGCCGGGACTAGGGAAACCGGGGAGCTGTTTTTT
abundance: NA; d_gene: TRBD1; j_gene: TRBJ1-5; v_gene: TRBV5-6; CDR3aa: CASSRGQGVNQPQHF; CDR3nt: TGTGCCAGCAGCCGGGGACAGGGAGTCAATCAGCCCCAGCATTTT
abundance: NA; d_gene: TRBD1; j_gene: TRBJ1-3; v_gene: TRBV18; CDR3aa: CASSRTGTGGRGNTIYF; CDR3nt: TGTGCCAGCTCACGAACCGGGACAGGGGGCAGAGGAAACACCATATATTTT
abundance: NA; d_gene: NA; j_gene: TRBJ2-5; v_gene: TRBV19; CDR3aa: CASRGEETQYF; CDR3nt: TGTGCCAGTAGGGGAGAAGAGACCCAGTACTTC
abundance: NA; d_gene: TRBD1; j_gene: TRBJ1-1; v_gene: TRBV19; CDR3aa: CASSVQGDTEAFF; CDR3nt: TGTGCCAGTAGTGTTCAGGGGGACACTGAAGCTTTCTTT
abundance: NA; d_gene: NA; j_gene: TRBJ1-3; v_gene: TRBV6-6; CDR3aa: CASIPGQTGNTIYF; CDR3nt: TGTGCCAGCATTCCCGGACAGACGGGAAACACCATATATTTT
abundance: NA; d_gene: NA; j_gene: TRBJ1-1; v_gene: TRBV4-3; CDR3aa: CASSQVGTPRDAFF; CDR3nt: TGCGCCAGCAGCCAGGTAGGGACACCCCGGGATGCTTTCTTT
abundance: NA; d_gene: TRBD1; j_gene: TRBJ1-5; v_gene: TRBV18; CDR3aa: CASSPPDRPNNQPQHF; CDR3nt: TGTGCCAGCTCACCACCGGACAGGCCTAACAATCAGCCCCAGCATTTT
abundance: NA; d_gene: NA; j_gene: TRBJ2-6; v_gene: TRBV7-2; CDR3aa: CASSLTFSGANVLTF; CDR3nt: TGTGCCAGCAGCTTAACATTCTCTGGGGCCAACGTCCTGACTTTC
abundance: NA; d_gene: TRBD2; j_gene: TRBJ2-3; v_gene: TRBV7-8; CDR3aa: CASSYETSGGANGTDTQYF; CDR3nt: TGTGCCAGCAGCTATGAAACTAGCGGGGGGGCGAACGGCACAGATACGCAGTATTTT
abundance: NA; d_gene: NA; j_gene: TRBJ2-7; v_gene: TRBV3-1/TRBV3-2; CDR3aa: CASSLSGADYEQYF; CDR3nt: TGTGCCAGCAGCCTATCGGGAGCGGATTACGAGCAGTACTTC
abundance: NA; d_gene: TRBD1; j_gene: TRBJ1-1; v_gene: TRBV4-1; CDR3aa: CASSREGTVNTEAFF; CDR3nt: TGCGCCAGCAGCCGAGAGGGGACAGTGAACACTGAAGCTTTCTTT
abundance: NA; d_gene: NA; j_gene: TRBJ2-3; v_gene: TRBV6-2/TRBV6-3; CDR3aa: CASSYSSQGPDTQYF; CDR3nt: TGTGCCAGCAGTTACTCGTCCCAGGGTCCAGATACGCAGTATTTT
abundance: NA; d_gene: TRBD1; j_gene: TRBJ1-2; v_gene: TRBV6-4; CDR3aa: CASKGAGYGYTF; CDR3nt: TGTGCCAGCAAGGGGGCTGGGTATGGCTACACCTTC